This T cell receptor (beta chain) was captured in a study of cytomegalovirus exposure and HLA in healthy donors. A note on this clone: The antigen is not known. Other DNA sequences in the same sample also yield this CDR3.

The PCR had 60 Vbeta and 13 Jbeta primers. Using immunoSEQ multiplex PCR, the repertoire was profiled, and TCRdb retains in-frame clones only, with some absent. The sample lists about 160,000 clones; roughly 80% were seen once. General study results and limits: It was reported in a later analysis that an Asian-associated ancestry cluster showed fewer N-insertions than the approximately 670-donor mean. Sequencing had likely introduced a cluster of highly shared sequence variants as an artifact.

Trimming at V came to 7 bases and at J to 8 bases, leaving 2 bases not matched to a gene. The germline gives CDR1 ENHRY, CDR2 SYGVKD. The CDR3 is 13 amino acids. The material sequenced was PBMCs. This chain links TRBV10-3 with TRBJ1-6; 10 bases fit TRBD1. The sequence was obtained from a middle-aged man in good health and CMV-seropositive. CDR3 sequence (DNA): TGTGCCATCAACGGACAGGGGGATTCACCCCTCCACTTT. This translates into CAINGQGDSPLHF.